This T cell receptor (beta chain) appears in the sequencing data of a study of cytomegalovirus exposure and HLA in healthy donors. Notes on the study in general: Listed as cytomegalovirus-associated were approximately 160 TCR beta chains.

Trimming took 1 base from V and 3 from J; bases not matched to a gene: 8. The CDR3 length is 17 residues. The germline CDR1 and CDR2 sequences are MGHRA and YSYEKL. PCR primers comprised 60 Vbeta and 13 Jbeta primers. Generated by immunoSEQ multiplex PCR, the TCRdb table keeps only in-frame clones and is missing some. The data contain 70,000 to 80,000 clones, roughly four fifths of them seen just once; the ten biggest clones take up roughly 2%. Concerning this clone itself: Its antigen is as yet unknown.

This chain connects TRBV4-1 to TRBJ2-7; 11 nucleotides line up with TRBD2. The source of this sequence is a man between 18 and 29 years old in good health and CMV-seronegative. Sequenced: PBMCs. CDR3 sequence (DNA): TGCGCCAGCAGCCAAGGGCCCCCCGGGACTAGCGGCTACGAGCAGTACTTC. Its protein is CASSQGPPGTSGYEQYF.